This T cell receptor beta chain comes out of a study of PD-1 blockade in classical Hodgkin lymphoma. As for the study in general: Patients were infused with nivolumab 3 mg/kg every 2 weeks. Study-level results: A reduction in baseline TCR diversity was reportedly seen in newly diagnosed patients relative to healthy donors.

Time point of the sample: cycle 4 day 1 (C4D1), after less than 7 weeks of nivolumab. There was relapse after autologous stem cell transplantation in every patient, and there was variation in brentuximab vedotin exposure. This clone has a single count. Its antigen is currently unknown. Sequenced by immunoSEQ multiplex PCR; TCRdb stores in-frame clones only, minus some. Of 50,000 or so clones listed, 90% are singletons. The germline CDR1 and CDR2 sequences are SGDLS and YYNGEE. V lost 4 bases, J lost 1 base, and 5 bases lay in between. The CDR3 length is 13 residues. This sequence was found in a human donor with classical Hodgkin lymphoma. Sequenced material: peripheral blood mononuclear cells (PBMCs), taken before the fourth cycle of nivolumab. V is TRBV9 and J is TRBJ2-2; D ambiguous. CDR3 coding DNA: TGTGCCAGCAGCAGTAAGAACACCGGGGAGCTGTTTTTT. Residues: CASSSKNTGELFF.